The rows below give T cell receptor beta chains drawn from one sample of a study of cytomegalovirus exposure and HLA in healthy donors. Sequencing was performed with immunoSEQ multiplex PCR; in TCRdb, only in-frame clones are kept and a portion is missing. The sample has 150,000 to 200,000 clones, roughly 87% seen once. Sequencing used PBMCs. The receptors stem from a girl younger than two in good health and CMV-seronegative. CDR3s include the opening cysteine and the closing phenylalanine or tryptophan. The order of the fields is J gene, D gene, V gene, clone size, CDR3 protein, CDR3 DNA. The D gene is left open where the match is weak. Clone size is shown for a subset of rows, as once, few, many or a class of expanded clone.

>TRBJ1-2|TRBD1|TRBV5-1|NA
CASSLVGQGSRVGYGYTF
TGCGCCAGCAGCTTGGTCGGACAGGGGTCTCGGGTAGGCTATGGCTACACCTTC
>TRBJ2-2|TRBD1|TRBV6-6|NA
CASRPQGIHTGELFF
TGTGCCAGCAGGCCACAGGGGATCCACACCGGGGAGCTGTTTTTT
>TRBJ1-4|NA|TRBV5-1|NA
CASSLGSTGASEKLFF
TGCGCCAGCAGTTTGGGATCGACAGGCGCGAGTGAAAAACTGTTTTTT
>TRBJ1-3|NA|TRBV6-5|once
CASSYSGATFGNTIYF
TGTGCCAGCAGTTACTCGGGGGCGACCTTTGGAAACACCATATATTTT
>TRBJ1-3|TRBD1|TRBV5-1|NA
CASSLPTGVGNTIYF
TGCGCCAGCAGCTTACCGACAGGGGTCGGAAACACCATATATTTT
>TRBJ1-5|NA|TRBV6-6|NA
CASSRQERWENQPQHF
TGTGCCAGCAGCCGACAGGAGCGGTGGGAAAATCAGCCCCAGCATTTT
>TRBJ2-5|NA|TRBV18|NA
CASSPTSGPETQYF
TGTGCCAGCTCACCAACGTCGGGTCCGGAGACCCAGTACTTC
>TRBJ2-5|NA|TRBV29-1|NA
CSVKKGEQYF
TGCAGCGTCAAGAAGGGGGAGCAGTACTTC
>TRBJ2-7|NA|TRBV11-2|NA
CASSLEGASYEQYF
TGTGCCAGCAGCTTAGAAGGGGCCTCCTACGAGCAGTACTTC
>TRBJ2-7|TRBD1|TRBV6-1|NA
CASSQGQDPYEQYF
TGTGCCAGCAGCCAGGGACAGGATCCCTACGAGCAGTACTTC
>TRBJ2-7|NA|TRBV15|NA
CATSRGSTSLSSYEQYF
TGTGCCACCAGCAGAGGAAGCACGTCGCTAAGCTCCTACGAGCAGTACTTC
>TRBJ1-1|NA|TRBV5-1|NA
CASSFEGNTEAFF
TGCGCCAGCAGCTTTGAGGGGAACACTGAAGCTTTCTTT
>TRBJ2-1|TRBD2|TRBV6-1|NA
CASSESPSGRAVRVEQFF
TGTGCCAGCAGTGAAAGTCCTAGCGGGAGGGCCGTTAGGGTTGAGCAGTTCTTC
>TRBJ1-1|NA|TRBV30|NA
CAWGRVNTEAFF
TGTGCCTGGGGCAGGGTGAACACTGAAGCTTTCTTT
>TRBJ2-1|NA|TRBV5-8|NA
CASSLYNEQFF
TGTGCCAGCAGCCTCTACAATGAGCAGTTCTTC
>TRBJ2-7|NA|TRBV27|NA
CASSLNARQYEQYF
TGTGCCAGCAGTTTAAATGCCCGACAGTACGAGCAGTACTTC
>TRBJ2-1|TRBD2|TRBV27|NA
CASRPSGLAGGFSYNEQFF
TGTGCCAGCCGACCCTCCGGGCTAGCGGGAGGTTTTTCCTACAATGAGCAGTTCTTC
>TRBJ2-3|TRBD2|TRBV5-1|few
CASSTTDPGLAYPDTQYF
TGCGCCAGCAGCACAACTGACCCGGGACTAGCGTACCCAGATACGCAGTATTTT
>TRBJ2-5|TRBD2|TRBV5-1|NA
CASSLWAGEGETQYF
TGCGCCAGCAGCTTGTGGGCGGGAGAGGGGGAGACCCAGTACTTC
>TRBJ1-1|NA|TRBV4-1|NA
CASSQDPFQRNPNTEAFF
TGCGCCAGCAGCCAAGACCCGTTTCAGCGAAACCCGAACACTGAAGCTTTCTTT
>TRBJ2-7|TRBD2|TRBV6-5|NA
CASSSPGLAGYEQYF
TGTGCCAGCAGTTCACCGGGACTAGCGGGCTACGAGCAGTACTTC
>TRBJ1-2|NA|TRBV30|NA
CAWRNRAAGGYTF
TGTGCCTGGAGGAACAGGGCGGCCGGTGGCTACACCTTC
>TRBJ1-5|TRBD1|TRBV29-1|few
CSVQGQGPNQPQHF
TGCAGCGTTCAGGGACAGGGCCCCAATCAGCCCCAGCATTTT
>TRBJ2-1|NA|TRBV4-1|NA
CASSQPSSRREEQFF
TGCGCCAGCAGCCAACCCTCGTCTAGACGGGAAGAGCAGTTCTTC
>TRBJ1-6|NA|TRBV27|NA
CASSDWPRSYNSPLHF
TGTGCCAGCAGTGACTGGCCGAGGTCCTATAATTCACCCCTCCACTTT
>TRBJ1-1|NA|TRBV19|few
CASSIAQASQAFF
TGTGCCAGTAGTATAGCACAGGCCTCCCAAGCTTTCTTT
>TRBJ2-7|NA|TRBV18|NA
CASSPRSTDYEQYF
TGTGCCAGCTCACCACGGTCGACAGACTACGAGCAGTACTTC
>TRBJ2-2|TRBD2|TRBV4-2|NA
CASSLTSGGTTGELFF
TGTGCCAGCAGCCTTACTAGCGGGGGGACCACCGGGGAGCTGTTTTTT
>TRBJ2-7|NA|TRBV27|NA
CASTLPYEQYF
TGTGCCAGCACACTCCCCTACGAGCAGTACTTC
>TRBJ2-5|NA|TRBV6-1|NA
CASSEGGLETQYF
TGTGCCAGCAGTGAAGGGGGGCTAGAGACCCAGTACTTC
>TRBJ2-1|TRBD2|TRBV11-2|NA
CASSASGLGAGYNEQFF
TGTGCCAGCAGCGCTAGCGGATTAGGTGCGGGCTACAATGAGCAGTTCTTC
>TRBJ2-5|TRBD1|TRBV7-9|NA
CASSLVQGATYQETQYF
TGTGCCAGCAGCTTAGTTCAGGGGGCAACGTACCAAGAGACCCAGTACTTC
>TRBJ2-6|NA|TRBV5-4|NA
CASSLEASYVSGANVLTF
TGTGCCAGCAGCTTAGAGGCCAGCTATGTCTCTGGGGCCAACGTCCTGACTTTC
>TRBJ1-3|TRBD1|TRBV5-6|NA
CASSQGQVGSGNTIYF
TGTGCCAGCAGCCAAGGACAGGTCGGCTCTGGAAACACCATATATTTT
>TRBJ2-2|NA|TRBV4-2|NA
CASSQDPGGGWSGAGELFF
TGTGCCAGCAGCCAAGATCCTGGGGGAGGATGGTCTGGAGCCGGGGAGCTGTTTTTT
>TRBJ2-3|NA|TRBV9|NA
CASSVSNSPQYF
TGTGCCAGCAGCGTATCTAACAGTCCTCAGTATTTT
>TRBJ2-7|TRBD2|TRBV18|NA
CASSRGTSGDEQYF
TGTGCCAGCTCACGTGGGACTAGCGGAGATGAGCAGTACTTC
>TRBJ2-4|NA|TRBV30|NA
CAWSALSGVVQYF
TGTGCCTGGAGTGCCTTGTCCGGAGTTGTTCAGTACTTC
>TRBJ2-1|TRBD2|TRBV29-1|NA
CSVVGSGIYNEQFF
TGCAGCGTTGTTGGTAGCGGGATCTACAATGAGCAGTTCTTC
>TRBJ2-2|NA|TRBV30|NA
CAWMRGTNTGELFF
TGTGCCTGGATGCGGGGCACGAACACCGGGGAGCTGTTTTTT
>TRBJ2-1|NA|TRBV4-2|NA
CASSQDGLKQQFF
TGTGCCAGCAGCCAAGATGGACTGAAACAGCAGTTCTTC
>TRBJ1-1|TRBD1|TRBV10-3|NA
CAIRMPGQPNTEAFF
TGTGCCATCAGAATGCCGGGACAGCCGAACACTGAAGCTTTCTTT
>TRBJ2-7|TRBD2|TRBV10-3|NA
CAISRTSGMAYEQYF
TGTGCCATCAGTCGGACTAGCGGGATGGCCTACGAGCAGTACTTC
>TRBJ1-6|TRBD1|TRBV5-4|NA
CASRSRQGSYNSPLHF
TGTGCCAGCAGGTCTCGACAGGGGTCCTATAATTCACCCCTCCACTTT
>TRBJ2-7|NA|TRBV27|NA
CASSLSGGFYEQYF
TGTGCCAGCAGTTTATCCGGAGGGTTTTACGAGCAGTACTTC
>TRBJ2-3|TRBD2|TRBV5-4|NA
CASSGFSGGEDTQYF
TGTGCCAGCAGCGGATTTAGCGGGGGGGAAGATACGCAGTATTTT
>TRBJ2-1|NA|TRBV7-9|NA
CASSPKREPYNEQFF
TGTGCCAGCAGCCCAAAGCGAGAGCCCTACAATGAGCAGTTCTTC
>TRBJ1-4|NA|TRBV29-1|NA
CSVSTADSTNEKLFF
TGCAGCGTCTCGACAGCCGATTCAACTAATGAAAAACTGTTTTTT
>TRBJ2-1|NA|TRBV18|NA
CASSPDLYNEQFF
TGTGCCAGCTCACCAGACTTGTACAATGAGCAGTTCTTC
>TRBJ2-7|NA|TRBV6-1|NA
CASSEARTGGTSYEQYF
TGTGCCAGCAGTGAAGCGCGCACGGGGGGCACCTCCTACGAGCAGTACTTC
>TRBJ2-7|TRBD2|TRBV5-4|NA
CASSLGLAPYEQYF
TGTGCCAGCAGCCTTGGACTAGCGCCCTACGAGCAGTACTTC
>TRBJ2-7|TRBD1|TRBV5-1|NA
CASSRTRDSNEQYF
TGCGCCAGCAGCCGAACCCGGGACAGCAACGAGCAGTACTTC
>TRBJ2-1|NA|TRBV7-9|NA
CASSLVFNYNEQFF
TGTGCCAGCAGCTTAGTCTTTAACTACAATGAGCAGTTCTTC
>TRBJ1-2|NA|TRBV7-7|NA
CASSPLRGTPTDYGYTF
TGTGCCAGCAGCCCACTAAGGGGGACACCCACGGACTATGGCTACACCTTC
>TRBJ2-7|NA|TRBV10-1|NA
CASSKGTTRDEQYF
TGCGCCAGCAGCAAGGGGACAACTAGGGACGAGCAGTACTTC